Shown below are 14 T cell receptor beta chains from a single sample sequenced in a study of cytomegalovirus exposure and HLA in healthy donors listed by TCRdb under 2017. Library construction relied on the immunoSEQ multiplex PCR assay. The immuneACCESS repertoire file appears here via TCRdb, limited to in-frame rearrangements. These files lack a portion of the clones; in checked studies, under half of the deficit traces to unresolved V genes, and the cause of the others is not known. Here the sample has some 75,000 clones; around 96% occur a single time. 1.3% of the sample is held by the ten biggest clonotypes. The sequenced sample consisted of PBMCs. Every receptor here comes from a young woman in good health and CMV-seronegative.

The rearrangement uses TRBV18 and TRBJ1-3; D remains unclear. With 3 bases removed from V and 9 bases from J, the gap between germline ends came to 12 bases. In germline, CDR1 is KGHSH, CDR2 LQKENI. This CDR3 region has 13 residues. CDR3 sequence reads: CASSPREDGTIYF. The DNA of the CDR3 is TGTGCCAGCTCACCCCGCGAAGATGGCACCATATATTTT.

The sample holds one count of this clone. V gene TRBV6-1 combines with J gene TRBJ1-2; 7 nucleotides line up with TRBD1. The ends lost 8 bases at V and 3 bases at J; junction bases unmatched: 12. Germline-derived CDR1 and CDR2 are MNHNS and SASEGT. The CDR3 is made up of 15 amino acids. The DNA of the CDR3 is TGTGCCAGCCCGTCTTGGGGCAGGGGGGACTATGGCTACACCTTC. It translates to CASPSWGRGDYGYTF.

This sequence joins TRBV2 and TRBJ1-1, with TRBD1 matching over 7 bases. Unmatched junction bases numbered 8, after V lost 8 bases and J lost 8 bases. The CDR3 totals 12 residues. The germline gives CDR1 SNHLY, CDR2 FYNNEI. The CDR3, as DNA: TGTGCCAGCGGAAGGGGGCTGAGGGAAGCTTTCTTT. This gives the protein CASGRGLREAFF.

DNA for the CDR3: TGTGCCAGTAGTTCACAACAAGGAGCCTATGAGCAGTTCTTC. Protein: CASSSQQGAYEQFF. This chain links TRBV19 with TRBJ2-1; D remains ambiguous. The CDR3 has 14 residues. CDR1 is LNHDA, CDR2 SQIVND, per germline (reference sequence). Trimming took off 5 bases at V and 8 bases at J, with 16 bases between the two ends.

J is TRBJ1-4 and V is TRBV5-6, with D possibly matching TRBD1 (6 bases). The CDR3 contains 14 residues. Germline V lookup: CDR1 SGHDT, CDR2 YYEEEE. V lost 5 bases to trimming and J lost 7 bases, with 15 bases between them. CDR3 sequence: CASSQAGEGEKLFF. CDR3 sequence (DNA): TGTGCCAGCAGTCAAGCAGGGGAAGGTGAAAAACTGTTTTTT.

The V call is TRBV15, the J call TRBJ2-7; weak D call: TRBD2 (6 bases). Germline V gene lookup returns CDR1 LNHNV and CDR2 YYDKDF (reference sequence). The CDR3 covers 16 residues. Trimming stripped 0 bases from V and 3 bases from J, with 15 bases between. This chain's CDR3 is CATSREGGTGGYEQYF. The CDR3 DNA reads as TGTGCCACCAGCAGAGAAGGTGGGACTGGGGGCTACGAGCAGTACTTC.

The genes are TRBV10-2 and TRBJ2-3; possibly TRBD1 for D (6 bases). There are 15 residues in the CDR3. V was clipped by 8 bases and J by 2 bases, with 17 bases between them. Germline V gene lookup returns CDR1 WSHSY and CDR2 SAAADI. CDR3 protein: CASARWTVDTDTQYF. CDR3 coding DNA: TGCGCCAGCGCAAGGTGGACAGTTGACACAGATACGCAGTATTTT.

This chain connects TRBV9 to TRBJ2-3; the D gene is possibly TRBD2 (5 bases). Germline V gene sequence: CDR1 SGDLS, CDR2 YYNGEE. CDR3 length: 14 amino acids. V was shortened by 2 bases and J by 3 bases, with 10 bases between the two germline ends. The CDR3: CASSVGPGTDTQYF. The CDR3 DNA is TGTGCCAGCAGCGTTGGACCGGGGACAGATACGCAGTATTTT.

V usage is TRBV2 and J usage is TRBJ1-1; D call uncertain. The germline V and J ends were trimmed by 1 base and 5 bases, with 14 bases remaining between them. From germline, CDR1 is SNHLY and CDR2 FYNNEI. This CDR3 is 15 amino acids long. CDR3 sequence (DNA): TGTGCCAGCAGTGAAGACCCTCGAACGGGAACTGAAGCTTTCTTT. Translated, it gives CASSEDPRTGTEAFF.

This clone has just one count. The V gene is TRBV6-1, the J gene TRBJ2-1, with TRBD2 matching 7 bases. CDR3 length equals 15 residues. From germline, CDR1 is MNHNS and CDR2 SASEGT. The V and J ends lost 2 bases and 6 bases, in that order; junction bases with no gene match: 7. In DNA form, the CDR3 reads TGTGCCAGCAGTGAACAGCAAGCGGGACGCAATGAGCAGTTCTTC. Protein product: CASSEQQAGRNEQFF.

The gene calls are TRBV28 and TRBJ1-2; 9 bases are shared with TRBD1. CDR1 and CDR2 (germline): MDHEN, SYDVKM. The CDR3 spans 14 residues. The trim removed 5 bases at V and 3 bases at J, leaving 4 bases unmatched. CDR3 bases: TGTGCCAGCAGTCCCGGACAGGGGTACTATGGCTACACCTTC. It is translated as CASSPGQGYYGYTF.

The V and J genes are TRBV6-5 and TRBJ2-5; the D gene is possibly TRBD2 (5 bases). The ends were cut back, 6 bases at V and 9 bases at J, with 23 bases in the middle. CDR1 is MNHEY, CDR2 SVGAGI, per germline. The CDR3 runs 15 residues. CDR3 protein: CASSTAVGPGRPQYF. CDR3 coding DNA: TGTGCCAGCAGCACGGCCGTGGGCCCGGGAAGGCCCCAGTACTTC.

This clone came up once. The chain uses TRBV6-6 and TRBJ1-1; a possible D gene is TRBD1 (6 bases). With 0 bases removed from V and 6 bases from J, the gap between germline ends came to 11 bases. Germline values: CDR1 MNHNY, CDR2 SVGAGI (reference sequence). The CDR3 is made up of 14 amino acids. CDR3 residues: CASSYSGGGSEAFF. The CDR3 DNA follows: TGTGCCAGCAGTTACTCTGGTGGGGGCTCTGAAGCTTTCTTT.

This sequence joins TRBV2 and TRBJ1-4, with 8 nucleotides matching TRBD1. V dropped 7 bases and J dropped 4; count of bases not matched to a gene: 14. The germline CDR1 and CDR2 sequences are SNHLY and FYNNEI. The CDR3 runs to 17 residues. The CDR3 here is CASKGTGLPRFNEKLFF. The CDR3 nucleotides read TGTGCCAGCAAAGGGACAGGCCTCCCCAGGTTTAATGAAAAACTGTTTTTT.